These 15 T cell receptor beta chains were sequenced from one sample in a study of PD-L1 blockade in urothelial cancer. Clones were sequenced by immunoSEQ multiplex PCR, and TCRdb holds only the in-frame ones, with some missing. The data show around 40,000 clones, around 82% seen once. Source: PBMCs, taken around atezolizumab (anti-PD-L1) treatment. These TCRs come from a man in his 60s with urothelial cancer.

The CDR3 nucleotides are TGTGCCAGCTCACCACCGATCAGGCTCTCCTCTGGGGCCAACGTCCTGACTTTC. As protein: CASSPPIRLSSGANVLTF. This sequence joins TRBV18 and TRBJ2-6, with unresolved D. This CDR3 has 18 residues. Germline-derived CDR1 and CDR2 are KGHSH and LQKENI. V lost 0 bases and J lost 0, with 12 bases in between.

The V and J genes are TRBV11-3 and TRBJ2-7; no definite D call. Trimming took 2 bases from V and 6 from J, leaving 11 bases between them. The CDR3 consists of 13 residues. Per the germline V gene, CDR1 is SGHNT and CDR2 is YENEEA. CDR3 protein: CASSLYIYGEQYF. For the CDR3, the DNA is TGTGCCAGCAGCTTATACATATATGGCGAGCAGTACTTC.

The J gene is TRBJ2-7, the V gene TRBV28; no definite D call. Trimming stripped 1 base from V and 0 bases from J, with 7 bases between. The CDR3 consists of 14 residues. Germline V gene data show CDR1 as MDHEN and CDR2 as SYDVKM. This CDR3 reads CASSLSGYSYEQYF. DNA of the CDR3: TGTGCCAGCAGTTTATCCGGGTACTCCTACGAGCAGTACTTC. Variable domain in full (rest from reference TRBV28 and TRBJ2-7): DVKVTQSSRYLVKRTGEKVFLECVQDMDHENMFWYRQDPGLGLRLIYFSYDVKMKEKGDIPEGYSVSREKKERFSLILESASTNQTSMYLCASSLSGYSYEQYFGPGTRLTVT.

CDR3 DNA: TGTGCCAGCAGTTTCCGGGACAGCTATGGCTACACCTTC. This translates into CASSFRDSYGYTF. This rearrangement joins TRBV28 to TRBJ1-2; 7 bases are shared with TRBD1. CDR1 and CDR2 from the germline V gene are MDHEN and SYDVKM. Germline trimming cut 3 bases from V and 4 bases from J; bases unmatched to any gene: 2. The CDR3 is 13 amino acids.

The chain links TRBV6-6 to TRBJ1-6; D is undetermined. Trimming cost V 8 bases and J 10 bases, with 21 bases left between them. Germline CDR1 is MNHNY and CDR2 is SVGAGI (reference sequence). The CDR3 has 15 residues. CDR3 sequence reads: CASCPRRVSNSPLHF. The CDR3 DNA follows: TGTGCCAGCTGCCCCCGGAGGGTCTCCAACTCACCCCTCCACTTT.

This chain joins TRBV2 and TRBJ2-7, with D tentatively TRBD2 (7 bases). CDR1 SNHLY and CDR2 FYNNEI come from the germline V gene. The CDR3 consists of 15 residues. Trimming removed 8 bases from V and 0 bases from J, with 17 bases in between. Here the CDR3 reads CASRGGRTSSYEQYF. DNA of the CDR3: TGTGCCAGCCGAGGGGGGCGGACTAGCTCCTACGAGCAGTACTTC.

The chain has TRBV16 and TRBJ1-1; D uncertain. The CDR3 is made up of 15 amino acids. CDR1 is KGHSY, CDR2 FQNENV, per germline. V lost 5 bases to trimming and J lost 6 bases, with 19 bases between them. The CDR3 DNA follows: TGTGCCAGCAGCGACGCAGACGATCGGGGTTCTGAAGCTTTCTTT. This codes for CASSDADDRGSEAFF.

The V gene is TRBV6-1, the J gene TRBJ1-1; D may be TRBD1 (5 bases). CDR1 MNHNS and CDR2 SASEGT come from the germline V gene. Trimming shortened V by 0 bases and J by 1 base, and 12 bases separated the two germline ends. The CDR3 totals 16 residues. CDR3 region: CASSEAGQGKNTEAFF. CDR3 nucleotide sequence: TGTGCCAGCAGTGAAGCGGGGCAGGGAAAGAACACTGAAGCTTTCTTT.

The chain joins TRBV6-6 to TRBJ1-5; 7 nucleotides match TRBD1. V lost 6 bases to trimming and J lost 3 bases; unmatched junction nucleotides: 5. Germline CDR1 MNHNY, CDR2 SVGAGI (reference sequence). There are 14 residues in the CDR3. For the CDR3, the DNA is TGTGCCAGCAGACCACAGGGGAACAATCAGCCCCAGCATTTT. Protein: CASRPQGNNQPQHF.

CDR3 nucleotides: TGTGCCAGCAGTTTCACCAGGGGCCGCGGTGAGCAGTTCTTC. Encoded protein: CASSFTRGRGEQFF. The chain is built from TRBV28 and TRBJ2-1, with D perhaps matching TRBD1 (6 bases). This CDR3 contains 14 residues. Germline-derived CDR1 and CDR2 are MDHEN and SYDVKM. Trimming cost V 3 bases and J 9 bases, with 15 bases left between them.

This clone was observed once. The gene calls are TRBV28 and TRBJ2-3, with D possibly TRBD2 on 6 matching bases. Germline CDR1 and CDR2: MDHEN and SYDVKM. This CDR3 spans 14 amino acids. With 6 bases removed from V and 5 bases from J, the gap between germline ends came to 15 bases. The DNA of the CDR3 is TGTGCCAGCAGGAACCTCGGGGGAGAAGATACGCAGTATTTT. Its protein is CASRNLGGEDTQYF.

The chain has TRBV2 and TRBJ2-2; D is uncertain. Germline V CDR1 and CDR2: SNHLY, FYNNEI. CDR3 length: 16 residues. V was cut by 2 bases and J by 2 bases, with 12 bases left in between. CDR3 coding DNA: TGTGCCAGCAGTGAAATACGCCTCCTAAACACCGGGGAGCTGTTTTTT. Its protein is CASSEIRLLNTGELFF.

Here the CDR3 reads CASSQGDWREGYEQYF. CDR3 nucleotide sequence: TGTGCCAGCAGCCAAGGAGACTGGCGGGAGGGCTACGAGCAGTACTTC. The J gene is TRBJ2-7, the V gene TRBV4-2; 9 bases are a match to TRBD2. The CDR3 loop spans 16 amino acids. With 1 base clipped from V and 3 bases from J, the junction kept 7 bases outside the gene matches. Germline values: CDR1 LGHNA, CDR2 YNFKEQ.

The chain recombines TRBV15 with TRBJ2-7, with D tentatively TRBD2 (6 bases). CDR1 is LNHNV and CDR2 is YYDKDF in the germline V gene (reference sequence). V was cut by 0 bases and J by 2 bases, with 11 bases left in between. This CDR3 contains 15 residues. Here the CDR3 reads CATSRELAPTYEQYF. The CDR3 nucleotides read TGTGCCACCAGCAGAGAGCTAGCGCCAACCTACGAGCAGTACTTC.

In this sample, this clone turned up a few times. The chain joins TRBV30 to TRBJ1-2; 12 bases match TRBD1. This CDR3 comprises 14 residues. Germline V gene sequence: CDR1 GTSNPN, CDR2 SVGIG (reference sequence). The trim removed 0 bases at V and 8 bases at J, leaving 4 bases unmatched. The CDR3 sequence is CAWSVGTGGGGYTF. CDR3 DNA sequence: TGTGCCTGGAGTGTCGGGACAGGGGGCGGAGGCTACACCTTC.